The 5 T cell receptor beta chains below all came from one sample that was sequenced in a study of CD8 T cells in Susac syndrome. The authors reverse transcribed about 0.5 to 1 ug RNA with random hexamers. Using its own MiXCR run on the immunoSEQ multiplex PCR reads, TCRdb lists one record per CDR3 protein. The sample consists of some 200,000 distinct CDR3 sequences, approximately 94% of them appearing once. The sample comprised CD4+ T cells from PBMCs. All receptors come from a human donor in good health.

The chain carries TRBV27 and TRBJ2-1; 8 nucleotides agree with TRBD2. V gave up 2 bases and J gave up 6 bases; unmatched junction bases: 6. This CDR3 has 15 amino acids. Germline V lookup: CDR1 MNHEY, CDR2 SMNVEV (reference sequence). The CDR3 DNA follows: TGTGCCAGCAGTTTAATTTTCGGGACTAGCAATGAGCAGTTCTTC. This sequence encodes CASSLIFGTSNEQFF.

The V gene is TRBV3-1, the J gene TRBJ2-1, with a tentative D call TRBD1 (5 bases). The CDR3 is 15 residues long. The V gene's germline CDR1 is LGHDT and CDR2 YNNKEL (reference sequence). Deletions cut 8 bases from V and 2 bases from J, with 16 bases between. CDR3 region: CASQRGKWTYNEQFF. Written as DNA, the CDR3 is TGTGCCAGCCAAAGGGGCAAGTGGACCTACAATGAGCAGTTCTTC.

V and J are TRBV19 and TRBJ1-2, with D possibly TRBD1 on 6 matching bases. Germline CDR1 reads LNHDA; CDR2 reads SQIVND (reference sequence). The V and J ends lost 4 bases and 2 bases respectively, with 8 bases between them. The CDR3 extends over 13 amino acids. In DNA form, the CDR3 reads TGTGCCAGTAGTAGGCAGGGGAACTATGGCTACACCTTC. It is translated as CASSRQGNYGYTF.

The CDR3 sequence is CAWILSGGQTQYF. CDR3 nucleotides: TGTGCCTGGATACTTAGCGGGGGACAGACCCAGTACTTC. This chain connects TRBV30 to TRBJ2-5; 9 bases align to TRBD2. V lost 4 bases and J lost 6; bases outside the gene matches: 6. The CDR3 contains 13 residues. Germline V gives CDR1 GTSNPN, CDR2 SVGIG (reference sequence).

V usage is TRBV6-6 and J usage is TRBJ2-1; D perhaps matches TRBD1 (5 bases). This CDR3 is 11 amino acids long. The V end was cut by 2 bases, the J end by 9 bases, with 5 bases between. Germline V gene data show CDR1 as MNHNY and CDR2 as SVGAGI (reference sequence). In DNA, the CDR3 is TGTGCCAGCAGTTACAGGGGTGAGCAGTTCTTC. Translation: CASSYRGEQFF.